Listed here are 17 T cell receptor beta chains from one sample, sequenced in a study of T cells in Graves' hyperthyroidism and ophthalmopathy. Amplified TCR beta CDR3 regions derived from RNA transcripts. The TCR CDR3 first-round RT-PCR relied on the HTBI primer set. One entry per CDR3 protein results from TCRdb running MiXCR on the multiplex PCR reads. This table has more than 500,000 distinct CDR3 sequences, roughly 16% appearing once. Source material: blood. These receptors all come from a woman aged 30 to 39 with Graves' hyperthyroidism.

The rearrangement uses TRBV7-8 and TRBJ2-7, with D possibly called TRBD1 or TRBD2 (5 bases each). The germline V gene encodes CDR1 SGHVS and CDR2 FQNEAQ. There are 17 residues in the CDR3. Trimming took off 0 bases at V and 0 bases at J, with 15 bases between the two ends. CDR3 in DNA: TGTGCCAGCAGCTTAGCGCGGGTAGGACATCCCTCCTACGAGCAGTACTTC. Translation gives CASSLARVGHPSYEQYF.

The table lists this clonotype with many counts. V and J are TRBV6-1 and TRBJ2-1; no clear D gene. Germline lookup yields CDR1 MNHNS and CDR2 SASEGT. The V end lost 7 bases, the J end lost 6 bases, and 7 bases lay between the germline ends. The CDR3 is 11 residues long. This chain's CDR3 is CASTGRNEQFF. CDR3 DNA: TGTGCCAGCACCGGACGCAATGAGCAGTTCTTC.

CDR3 sequence (DNA): TGTGCCAGCAGACCCGACAGGGGCAATGAGCAGTTCTTC. Translating it yields CASRPDRGNEQFF. The rearrangement links TRBV25-1 to TRBJ2-1, with 8 bases lining up with TRBD1. CDR1 MGHDK and CDR2 SYGVNS come from the germline V gene. This CDR3 contains 13 residues. Trimming cost V 6 bases and J 6 bases; bases outside gene matches: 4.

This clonotype was seen many times. The chain carries TRBV2 and TRBJ2-4; no definite D call. The CDR3 has 14 residues. The V end lost 1 base, the J end lost 9 bases, and 13 bases lay between the germline ends. The germline CDR1 and CDR2 sequences are SNHLY and FYNNEI. The CDR3 here is CASSEVVGFGIQYF. CDR3 DNA sequence: TGTGCCAGCAGTGAAGTTGTGGGGTTTGGCATTCAGTACTTC.

This clonotype came up many times. V and J are TRBV28 and TRBJ2-7, with D tentatively TRBD2 (5 bases). The CDR3 is 15 residues long. CDR1 and CDR2 from the germline V gene are MDHEN and SYDVKM. V gave up 4 bases and J gave up 0 bases, with 13 bases separating them. The CDR3 nucleotides are TGTGCCAGCAGTTCCCCAGCGGTTAGCTCCTACGAGCAGTACTTC. Amino acid sequence: CASSSPAVSSYEQYF.

The chain has TRBV24-1 and TRBJ2-1; 9 bases line up with TRBD1. V was clipped by 3 bases and J by 3 bases; unmatched bases: 5. CDR1 is KGHDR and CDR2 is SFDVKD in the germline V gene. The CDR3 is 16 residues long. CDR3: CATSDIGDRVYNEQFF. The CDR3 DNA is TGTGCCACCAGTGATATCGGGGACAGGGTCTACAATGAGCAGTTCTTC.

There are many counts of this clonotype. The V call is TRBV6-2 or TRBV6-3, the J call TRBJ2-5; tentatively, D is TRBD2 (6 bases). V lost 5 bases and J lost 5, with 12 bases in between. The CDR3 has 13 amino acids. Per germline, CDR1 MNHEY and CDR2 SVGEGT. The CDR3 DNA follows: TGTGCCAGCAGTGCCGGACTATTCGAGACCCAGTACTTC. Its protein product is CASSAGLFETQYF.

The chain employs TRBV6-2 or TRBV6-3 and TRBJ2-3; D assignment may be TRBD1 or TRBD2 (5 bases each). The V end was cut by 6 bases, the J end by 0 bases, with 22 bases between. CDR1 and CDR2 from the germline V gene are MNHEY and SVGEGT. The CDR3 is made up of 18 amino acids. CDR3 nucleotides: TGTGCCAGCAGCCCACAGGCCTGGAGGTTTTTTAGCACAGATACGCAGTATTTT. As protein: CASSPQAWRFFSTDTQYF.

This clonotype was observed many times. This chain links TRBV24-1 with TRBJ2-5; D gene uncertain. Germline V gene data show CDR1 as KGHDR and CDR2 as SFDVKD. The CDR3 length is 14 residues. Trimming took off 4 bases at V and 4 bases at J, with 12 bases between the two ends. For the CDR3, the DNA is TGTGCCACCAGTGAAACGGACGAGAGAGAGACCCAGTACTTC. As protein: CATSETDERETQYF.

This clonotype appeared a few times. The chain has TRBV2 and TRBJ1-1; TRBD1 agrees at 9 bases. V lost 6 bases, J lost 6 bases, and 8 bases stayed unmatched. This CDR3 spans 14 amino acids. Germline-derived CDR1 and CDR2 are SNHLY and FYNNEI. The CDR3 DNA is TGTGCCAGCAGCGCCCTACAGGGGGCCGCTGAAGCTTTCTTT. It translates to CASSALQGAAEAFF.

The gene calls are TRBV29-1 and TRBJ1-2, with D maybe TRBD1 (5 bases). In germline, CDR1 is SQVTM, CDR2 ANQGSEA. The CDR3 extends over 13 amino acids. V lost 6 bases and J 0 bases, leaving 11 bases between the germline ends. In DNA form, the CDR3 reads TGCAGCGTCCGGGACGGTGCTAACTATGGCTACACCTTC. Its protein is CSVRDGANYGYTF.

The rearrangement joins TRBV29-1 to TRBJ2-3, with 8 nucleotides matching TRBD1. Germline V gives CDR1 SQVTM, CDR2 ANQGSEA. V was pared by 1 base and J by 3 bases, with 6 bases of the junction left unmatched. The CDR3 runs 15 residues. CDR3 bases: TGCAGCGTTGAAGGTCCAGGGGGCAATACAGATACGCAGTATTTT. Protein product: CSVEGPGGNTDTQYF.

The chain recombines TRBV30 with TRBJ1-1; weak D call: TRBD1 (5 bases). With 4 bases removed from V and 1 base from J, the gap between germline ends came to 10 bases. The length of the CDR3 is 13 residues. Germline assignment: CDR1 GTSNPN and CDR2 SVGIG (reference sequence). The CDR3 loop reads CAWMQGRNTEAFF. CDR3 sequence (DNA): TGTGCCTGGATGCAGGGCAGGAACACTGAAGCTTTCTTT.

The chain employs TRBV9 and TRBJ1-2; weak D call: TRBD1 (6 bases). The CDR3 is 13 residues long. Per the germline V gene, CDR1 is SGDLS and CDR2 is YYNGEE. Trimming stripped 3 bases from V and 5 bases from J, with 11 bases between. DNA of the CDR3: TGTGCCAGCAGCGATAACAGGGTATATGGCTACACCTTC. Its translation is CASSDNRVYGYTF.

This clonotype was seen a few times. The chain carries TRBV6-5 and TRBJ2-1; D is undetermined. The CDR3 is 11 amino acids. Germline lookup yields CDR1 MNHEY and CDR2 SVGAGI. V lost 0 bases and J 10 bases, leaving 4 bases between the germline ends. The CDR3 DNA reads TGTGCCAGCAGTTACTCGCGGGAGCAGTTCTTC. Its protein is CASSYSREQFF.

As concerns this clonotype: A much larger clone differs from this one at a single base, so this may be a read error. The chain couples TRBV28 to TRBJ2-5; D is ambiguous. The CDR3 is 13 amino acids. Germline values: CDR1 MDHEN, CDR2 SYDVKM. CDR3 protein: CANSLTLEETQYF. As DNA, the CDR3 is TGTGCCAACAGTTTGACTCTCGAAGAGACCCAGTACTTC.

This chain connects TRBV5-1 to TRBJ2-5; the match to TRBD2 covers 11 bases. Germline CDR1 SGHRS, CDR2 YFSETQ. V lost 5 bases to trimming and J lost 4 bases; unmatched junction nucleotides: 4. The CDR3 is 14 residues long. The CDR3 nucleotides read TGCGCCAGCAGACTAGCGGGAGTGGGAGAGACCCAGTACTTC. Residues: CASRLAGVGETQYF.